Presented here are 23 T cell receptor beta chains from one specimen sequenced in a study of vaccination and CD4 T cells after COVID-19. An Oncomine TCR Beta short-read assay was used to sequence the DNA from cultured CD4+ T cells. TCRdb used MiXCR to reprocess the PCR reads, holding one entry per CDR3 protein. The table records approximately 11,000 distinct CDR3 sequences, 38% of them present only once. These receptors have no identified antigens. Treatment given: approximately 9-day PBMC culture with coronavirus spike peptide pools or control peptides (ViraFEST assay). The specimen sequenced was cultured CD4+ T cells from blood. Receptors were obtained from a human donor with COVID-19.

V is TRBV5-4 and J is TRBJ2-3; the D gene is possibly TRBD1 (5 bases). Germline CDR1 is SGHNT and CDR2 is YYREEE (reference sequence). Trimming left V 0 bases short and J 0 bases short, with 8 bases between. This CDR3 has 15 amino acids. The CDR3 region is CASSLEGKSTDTQYF. The CDR3 DNA follows: TGTGCCAGCAGCTTGGAGGGGAAGAGCACAGATACGCAGTATTTT. Combining the CDR3 with reference TRBV5-4 and TRBJ2-3 gives the whole variable domain ETGVTQSPTHLIKTRGQQVTLRCSSQSGHNTVSWYQQALGQGPQFIFQYYREEENGRGNFPPRFSGLQFPNYSSELNVNALELDDSALYLCASSLEGKSTDTQYFGPGTRLTVL.

V is TRBV6-4 and J is TRBJ2-2, with D unclear. V was shortened by 6 bases and J by 0 bases, with 5 bases between the two germline ends. Germline V gene lookup returns CDR1 MRHNA and CDR2 SNTAGT. This CDR3 comprises 13 residues. Here the CDR3 DNA reads TGTGCCAGCAGCTTCACGAACACCGGGGAGCTGTTTTTT. This codes for CASSFTNTGELFF.

The chain has TRBV15 and TRBJ2-2, with TRBD2 identical over 7 bases. The CDR3 is 15 amino acids. V shed 4 bases, J shed 4 bases, and the junction held 6 bases outside the gene matches. Germline loops: CDR1 LNHNV, CDR2 YYDKDF (reference sequence). CDR3 in DNA: TGTGCCACCAGCAACCAGCGGGGACTCACCGGGGAGCTGTTTTTT. Protein sequence: CATSNQRGLTGELFF.

The table lists this clonotype with a few counts. This sequence joins TRBV5-7 and TRBJ1-5; a weak D match, TRBD1 (5 bases). TRBV5-7 is an ORF; its function is uncertain. V lost 5 bases, J lost 2 bases, and 14 bases lay in between. The CDR3 length is 15 residues. The CDR3 region is CASRSSGRGNQPQHF. As DNA, the CDR3 is TGTGCCAGCAGATCCTCAGGGCGCGGCAATCAGCCCCAGCATTTT.

V and J are TRBV11-2 and TRBJ2-1; 7 nucleotides line up with TRBD1. Germline CDR1 reads SGHAT; CDR2 reads FQNNGV. The CDR3 covers 14 residues. V shed 1 base, J shed 6 bases, and the junction held 3 bases outside the gene matches. The CDR3 protein is CASSLAGGRNEQFF. The CDR3 DNA is TGTGCCAGCAGCTTAGCAGGGGGACGCAATGAGCAGTTCTTC.

This sequence joins TRBV20-1 and TRBJ2-5; D is possibly TRBD1 or TRBD2 (5 bases each). The CDR3 is 14 residues long. The V end lost 6 bases, the J end lost 2 bases, and 16 bases lay between the germline ends. CDR1 and CDR2 from the germline V gene are DFQATT and SNEGSKA (reference sequence). CDR3: CSATHGAEQETQYF. The CDR3 region has the DNA TGCAGTGCCACTCACGGGGCGGAGCAAGAGACCCAGTACTTC.

The chain recombines TRBV24-1 with TRBJ2-6; a weak D match, TRBD1 (5 bases). This CDR3 is built from 15 residues. V was trimmed by 7 bases and J by 4 bases, leaving 13 bases between them. CDR1 and CDR2 from the germline V gene are KGHDR and SFDVKD. CDR3 in amino acids: CATSHPRQGANVLTF. In nucleotides, the CDR3 is TGTGCCACCAGCCACCCCCGACAGGGGGCCAACGTCCTGACTTTC.

The chain links TRBV6-1 to TRBJ2-1; 9 bases fit TRBD2. The V and J ends lost 8 bases and 0 bases, in that order; junction bases with no gene match: 5. The CDR3 is made up of 15 amino acids. Germline V CDR1 and CDR2: MNHNS, SASEGT. CDR3 bases: TGTGCCAGCCTAAGCGGGGGGAGCTCCTACAATGAGCAGTTCTTC. Translating it yields CASLSGGSSYNEQFF.

The chain couples TRBV28 to TRBJ2-2, with D unresolved. CDR1 and CDR2 from the germline V gene are MDHEN and SYDVKM. There are 12 residues in the CDR3. Trimming removed 3 bases from V and 4 bases from J, with 3 bases in between. CDR3 coding DNA: TGTGCCAGCAGTTTGTCCACCGGGGAGCTGTTTTTT. Its protein is CASSLSTGELFF. The complete variable domain, with remaining parts taken from reference TRBV28 and TRBJ2-2, reads DVKVTQSSRYLVKRTGEKVFLECVQDMDHENMFWYRQDPGLGLRLIYFSYDVKMKEKGDIPEGYSVSREKKERFSLILESASTNQTSMYLCASSLSTGELFFGEGSRLTVL.

This clonotype was seen a few times. The CDR3 sequence is CSAGGQGNEKLFF. CDR3 sequence (DNA): TGCAGTGCTGGGGGACAGGGAAATGAAAAACTGTTTTTT. The genes are TRBV20-1 and TRBJ1-4; TRBD1 agrees at 9 bases. Germline CDR1 and CDR2: DFQATT and SNEGSKA (reference sequence). The CDR3 is made up of 13 amino acids. V trimming: 5 bases; J trimming: 5 bases; junction bases outside the gene matches: 3.

This clonotype was observed a handful of times. The chain employs TRBV6-5 and TRBJ2-5; the D gene is possibly TRBD2 (5 bases). The germline V and J ends were trimmed by 0 bases and 5 bases, with 10 bases remaining between them. Germline CDR1 reads MNHEY; CDR2 reads SVGAGI. CDR3 length: 14 residues. Here the CDR3 DNA reads TGTGCCAGCAGTTACTCACTAGTTAGTGAGACCCAGTACTTC. Protein sequence: CASSYSLVSETQYF.

The CDR3 is CAISERLAGGSGANVLTF. CDR3 sequence (DNA): TGTGCCATCAGTGAGCGACTAGCGGGGGGCTCTGGGGCCAACGTCCTGACTTTC. The rearrangement joins TRBV10-3 to TRBJ2-6, with 13 nucleotides matching TRBD2. There are 18 residues in the CDR3. Per germline, CDR1 ENHRY and CDR2 SYGVKD. V lost 2 bases to trimming and J lost 0 bases; unmatched junction nucleotides: 1.

This CDR3 reads CASSYTGGLNQPQHF. CDR3 DNA: TGTGCCAGCAGTTACACAGGGGGGCTAAATCAGCCCCAGCATTTT. This sequence joins TRBV6-2 or TRBV6-3 and TRBJ1-5; 8 nucleotides line up with TRBD1. Germline values: CDR1 MNHEY, CDR2 SVGEGT. This CDR3 has 15 amino acids. With V trimmed by 2 bases and J by 4 bases, 4 bases remained unmatched.

The chain carries TRBV9 and TRBJ1-2; no firm D call. Germline V lookup: CDR1 SGDLS, CDR2 YYNGEE. CDR3 length: 12 amino acids. Trimming took off 3 bases at V and 4 bases at J, with 7 bases between the two ends. The CDR3 sequence is CASSGTGYGYTF. In DNA, the CDR3 is TGTGCCAGCAGCGGGACGGGCTATGGCTACACCTTC.

V and J are TRBV2 and TRBJ1-2; D is ambiguous. This CDR3 has 12 amino acids. Germline lookup yields CDR1 SNHLY and CDR2 FYNNEI. Trimming shortened V by 8 bases and J by 1 base, and 8 bases separated the two germline ends. CDR3 bases: TGTGCCAGCGCCCAGGATAACTATGGCTACACCTTC. Its translation is CASAQDNYGYTF.

In its sample, this clonotype was seen a few times. In DNA form, the CDR3 reads TGTGCCAGCAGCATTAGCAATCAGCCCCAGCATTTT. This encodes CASSISNQPQHF. The V call is TRBV7-2, the J call TRBJ1-5; D gene unclear. With 5 bases removed from V and 0 bases from J, the gap between germline ends came to 2 bases. This CDR3 comprises 12 residues. Germline V CDR1 and CDR2: SGHTA, FQGNSA.

This clonotype appeared a single time. The chain employs TRBV5-1 and TRBJ2-3; 7 nucleotides line up with TRBD2. This CDR3 comprises 15 residues. The germline CDR1 and CDR2 sequences are SGHRS and YFSETQ. The V gene end was trimmed by 2 bases and the J gene end by 2 bases; junction bases not matched to a gene: 5. In nucleotides, the CDR3 is TGCGCCAGCAGCTTAGTCCTAGCGGTCACAGATACGCAGTATTTT. This sequence encodes CASSLVLAVTDTQYF.

The chain has TRBV6-5 and TRBJ2-1, with a weak D call TRBD2 (5 bases). The germline V gene encodes CDR1 MNHEY and CDR2 SVGAGI. The CDR3 consists of 12 residues. V was clipped by 4 bases and J by 9 bases, with 10 bases between them. In nucleotides, the CDR3 is TGTGCCAGCAGTTTCGTGGGAGCTGAGCAGTTCTTC. It encodes CASSFVGAEQFF.

The chain recombines TRBV7-2 with TRBJ2-7, with 7 nucleotides matching TRBD2. The CDR3 is 13 residues long. Germline V gene lookup returns CDR1 SGHTA and CDR2 FQGNSA. Trimming cost V 5 bases and J 5 bases; bases outside gene matches: 6. CDR3 protein: CASSPRTSNEQYF. CDR3 in DNA: TGTGCCAGCAGCCCCAGGACTAGTAACGAGCAGTACTTC.

This clonotype was counted a few times. The gene calls are TRBV6-1 and TRBJ1-2, with D unclear. The CDR3 loop spans 15 amino acids. Deletions cut 6 bases from V and 3 bases from J, with 17 bases between. Germline assignment: CDR1 MNHNS and CDR2 SASEGT. CDR3 amino acids: CASRNPARADYGYTF. The CDR3 DNA follows: TGTGCCAGCAGGAACCCGGCAAGGGCGGACTATGGCTACACCTTC.

V is TRBV20-1 and J is TRBJ1-2, with D possibly matching TRBD1 (5 bases). The germline V gene has CDR1 DFQATT and CDR2 SNEGSKA (reference sequence). CDR3 length: 15 residues. V lost 0 bases and J lost 4, with 15 bases in between. The DNA of the CDR3 is TGCAGTGCTAGAGATCTGGGGATTGGGGGCTATGGCTACACCTTC. It specifies CSARDLGIGGYGYTF.

In this sample, this clonotype turned up a few times. V is TRBV24-1 and J is TRBJ2-5, with a tentative D call TRBD2 (5 bases). The germline V and J ends were trimmed by 1 base and 4 bases, with 12 bases remaining between them. Germline V gene lookup returns CDR1 KGHDR and CDR2 SFDVKD. This CDR3 contains 15 residues. The CDR3 protein is CATSDFGSGGETQYF. The CDR3 DNA sequence: TGTGCCACCAGTGATTTTGGGAGCGGAGGAGAGACCCAGTACTTC.

This clonotype was counted between two and nine times. The chain links TRBV15 to TRBJ2-5, with TRBD1 as a possible D gene (6 bases). From germline, CDR1 is LNHNV and CDR2 YYDKDF (reference sequence). This CDR3 spans 14 amino acids. V was trimmed by 3 bases and J by 6 bases, leaving 14 bases between them. The CDR3 sequence: CATSSWQGLQTQYF. The CDR3 DNA is TGTGCCACCAGCAGCTGGCAGGGGTTGCAGACCCAGTACTTC.